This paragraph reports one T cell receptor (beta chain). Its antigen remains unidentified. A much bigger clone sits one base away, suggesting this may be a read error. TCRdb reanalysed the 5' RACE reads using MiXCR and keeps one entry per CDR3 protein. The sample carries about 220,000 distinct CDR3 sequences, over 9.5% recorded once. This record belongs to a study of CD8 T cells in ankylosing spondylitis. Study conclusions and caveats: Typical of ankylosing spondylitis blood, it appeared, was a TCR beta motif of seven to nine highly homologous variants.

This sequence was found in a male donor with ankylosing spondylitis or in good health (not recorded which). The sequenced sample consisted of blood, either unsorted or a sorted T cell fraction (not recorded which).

The CDR3 here is CSARATFYGYAF. CDR3 coding DNA: TGCAGTGCTAGGGCCACATTCTATGGCTACGCCTTC. The chain employs TRBV20-1 and TRBJ1-2; D remains ambiguous. The CDR3 runs to 12 residues. Germline loops: CDR1 DFQATT, CDR2 SNEGSKA (reference sequence).